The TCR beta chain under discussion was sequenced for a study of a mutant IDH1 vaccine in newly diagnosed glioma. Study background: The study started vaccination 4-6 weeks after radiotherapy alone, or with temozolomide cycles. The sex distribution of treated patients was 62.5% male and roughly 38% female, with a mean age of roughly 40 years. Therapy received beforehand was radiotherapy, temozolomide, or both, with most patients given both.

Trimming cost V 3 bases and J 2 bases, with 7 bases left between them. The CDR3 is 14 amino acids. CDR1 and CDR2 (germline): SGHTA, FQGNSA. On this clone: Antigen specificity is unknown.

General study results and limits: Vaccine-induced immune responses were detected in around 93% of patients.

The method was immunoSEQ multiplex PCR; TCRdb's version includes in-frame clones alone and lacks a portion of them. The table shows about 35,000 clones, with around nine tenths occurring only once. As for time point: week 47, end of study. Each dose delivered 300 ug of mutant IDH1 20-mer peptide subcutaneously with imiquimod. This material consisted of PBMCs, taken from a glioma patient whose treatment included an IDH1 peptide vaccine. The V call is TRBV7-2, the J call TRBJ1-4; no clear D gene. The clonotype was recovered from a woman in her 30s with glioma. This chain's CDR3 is CASSLGSTNEKLFF. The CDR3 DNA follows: TGTGCCAGCAGCTTGGGGTCGACTAATGAAAAACTGTTTTTT.